The 17 T cell receptor beta chains listed next were all sequenced from one sample in a study of T cell responses to AZD1222 COVID-19 vaccine. TCRdb keeps only in-frame clones here, not all; method: immunoSEQ multiplex PCR. The sample shows 100,000 to 150,000 clones, about 88% of them seen only once. The sequencing used peripheral blood, collected on day 0 of AZD1222 vaccination. The receptor set was obtained from an adult in good health.

The rearrangement uses TRBV9 and TRBJ2-7, with 7 nucleotides matching TRBD2. CDR3 length: 14 amino acids. The germline V gene has CDR1 SGDLS and CDR2 YYNGEE. V dropped 3 bases and J dropped 0; count of bases not matched to a gene: 3. CDR3 sequence reads: CASSARDYSYEQYF. DNA of the CDR3: TGTGCCAGCAGCGCCCGGGACTACTCCTACGAGCAGTACTTC.

J is TRBJ1-5 and V is TRBV12-3 or TRBV12-4; TRBD1 matches at 7 bases. The trim removed 7 bases at V and 11 bases at J, leaving 11 bases unmatched. The CDR3 runs 13 residues. As DNA, the CDR3 is TGTGCCAGCACCTCCCAGGGGGGTACAGCCCAGCATTTT. Its translation: CASTSQGGTAQHF.

The V gene is TRBV5-3, the J gene TRBJ2-7; D is undetermined. TRBV5-3 is marked as an open reading frame, function uncertain. This CDR3 has 12 amino acids. V gave up 0 bases and J gave up 3 bases, with 4 bases separating them. DNA of the CDR3: TGTGCCAGAAGCTTGGCCTGCTACGAGCAGTACTTC. As protein: CARSLACYEQYF.

The chain recombines TRBV5-1 with TRBJ2-3; D is uncertain. CDR3 length: 14 amino acids. The V and J ends lost 3 bases and 0 bases respectively, with 8 bases between them. Germline V CDR1 and CDR2: SGHRS, YFSETQ. The CDR3 nucleotides read TGCGCCAGCAGCTACGGGCCCAGCACAGATACGCAGTATTTT. Residues: CASSYGPSTDTQYF.

This chain connects TRBV9 to TRBJ1-1, with unresolved D. Germline V gene lookup returns CDR1 SGDLS and CDR2 YYNGEE. The CDR3 contains 13 residues. Trimming took off 2 bases at V and 3 bases at J, with 8 bases between the two ends. The CDR3 here is CASSVQPDTEAFF. CDR3 bases: TGTGCCAGCAGCGTTCAACCCGACACTGAAGCTTTCTTT. Looking up the rest from reference TRBV9 and TRBJ1-1 gives the full variable domain: DSGVTQTPKHLITATGQRVTLRCSPRSGDLSVYWYQQSLDQGLQFLIQYYNGEERAKGNILERFSAQQFPDLHSELNLSSLELGDSALYFCASSVQPDTEAFFGQGTRLTVV.

The chain has TRBV12-3 or TRBV12-4 and TRBJ1-5; no reliable D call. V lost 3 bases and J 0 bases, leaving 0 bases between the germline ends. The CDR3 loop spans 12 amino acids. The CDR3 protein is CASSFSNQPQHF. The CDR3 DNA follows: TGTGCCAGCAGTTTTAGCAATCAGCCCCAGCATTTT.

This clone has just one count. The gene calls are TRBV18 and TRBJ2-3, with 14 positions matching TRBD2. After removal of 3 bases from V and 2 bases from J, the junction contained 4 bases not matched to a gene. CDR1 is KGHSH, CDR2 LQKENI, per germline. The CDR3 extends over 17 amino acids. The CDR3, as DNA: TGTGCCAGCTCACCCAGGACTAGCGGGAGGTTCACAGATACGCAGTATTTT. This translates into CASSPRTSGRFTDTQYF.

The chain is built from TRBV14 and TRBJ1-5; D is ambiguous. CDR1 is SGHDN, CDR2 FVKESK, per germline. Trimming took 6 bases from V and 4 from J, leaving 13 bases between them. The CDR3 is 14 amino acids. The CDR3 DNA follows: TGTGCCAGCAGGAAGGCACCAAGGAATCAGCCCCAGCATTTT. Amino acid sequence: CASRKAPRNQPQHF.

The chain couples TRBV3-1 (or the pseudogene TRBV3-2) to TRBJ1-1; perhaps TRBD1 as D (6 bases). V lost 1 base and J 7 bases, leaving 19 bases between the germline ends. Germline V CDR1 and CDR2: LGHDT, YNNKEL (reference sequence). The CDR3 is 16 amino acids. CDR3 DNA sequence: TGTGCCAGCAGCCAAGGGGCAGGGAGGGGGGAATTTGAAGCTTTCTTT. It codes for CASSQGAGRGEFEAFF.

This sequence joins TRBV5-6 and TRBJ1-1; D is unclear. The ends were cut back, 4 bases at V and 1 base at J, with 14 bases in the middle. Looked up from germline, CDR1 is SGHDT and CDR2 is YYEEEE. CDR3 length equals 15 residues. The chain's CDR3 is CASSLSVTPNTEAFF. CDR3 DNA: TGTGCCAGCAGCCTCTCCGTGACACCGAACACTGAAGCTTTCTTT.

This clone was seen a single time. The gene calls are TRBV6-5 and TRBJ2-1; TRBD1 aligns across 8 bases. CDR3 length: 15 amino acids. V shed 5 bases and J 0 bases; nucleotides not matched to a gene: 3. CDR1 is MNHEY and CDR2 is SVGAGI in the germline V gene. CDR3 protein: CASSPGTGSYNEQFF. The CDR3 bases are TGTGCCAGCAGTCCCGGGACAGGCTCCTACAATGAGCAGTTCTTC.

This chain joins TRBV9 and TRBJ1-6, with D perhaps TRBD1 (5 bases). There are 15 residues in the CDR3. Between the trimmed V and J ends, which lost 0 bases and 9 bases, there was a span of 13 bases. In germline, CDR1 is SGDLS, CDR2 YYNGEE. The CDR3, as DNA: TGTGCCAGCAGCGTAGCTAGAGCAGGGACTTCACCCCTCCACTTT. It is translated as CASSVARAGTSPLHF. The full variable domain, completed using reference TRBV9 and TRBJ1-6, is DSGVTQTPKHLITATGQRVTLRCSPRSGDLSVYWYQQSLDQGLQFLIQYYNGEERAKGNILERFSAQQFPDLHSELNLSSLELGDSALYFCASSVARAGTSPLHFGNGTRLTVT.

V is TRBV5-1 and J is TRBJ1-5; 12 bases align to TRBD1. V lost 4 bases to trimming and J lost 7 bases; unmatched junction nucleotides: 9. CDR1 is SGHRS and CDR2 is YFSETQ in the germline V gene. This CDR3 region has 16 residues. CDR3 coding DNA: TGCGCCAGCAGCCCCCACGGGACAGGGGGCAGACAGCCCCAGCATTTT. Translating gives CASSPHGTGGRQPQHF. The full variable domain, with the rest looked up from reference TRBV5-1 and TRBJ1-5, is KAGVTQTPRYLIKTRGQQVTLSCSPISGHRSVSWYQQTPGQGLQFLFEYFSETQRNKGNFPGRFSGRQFSNSRSEMNVSTLELGDSALYLCASSPHGTGGRQPQHFGDGTRLSIL.

This clone has just one count. This sequence joins TRBV18 and TRBJ2-5; the match to TRBD2 covers 10 bases. V shed 3 bases and J 1 base; nucleotides not matched to a gene: 2. The CDR3 consists of 15 residues. The V gene's germline CDR1 is KGHSH and CDR2 LQKENI. The CDR3 sequence is CASSPGLAPQETQYF. The CDR3 DNA reads as TGTGCCAGCTCACCGGGACTAGCGCCCCAAGAGACCCAGTACTTC.

The chain uses TRBV2 and TRBJ2-3, with D uncertain. V was cut by 3 bases and J by 0 bases, with 7 bases left in between. Germline CDR1 SNHLY, CDR2 FYNNEI. The CDR3 runs 14 residues. The CDR3 region has the DNA TGTGCCAGCAGTGATTGGCGGAGCACAGATACGCAGTATTTT. Its protein is CASSDWRSTDTQYF.

The chain combines TRBV30 with TRBJ2-1; 8 nucleotides line up with TRBD2. CDR3 length equals 15 residues. Germline trimming cut 4 bases from V and 4 bases from J; bases unmatched to any gene: 9. Germline assignment: CDR1 GTSNPN and CDR2 SVGIG (reference sequence). CDR3 coding DNA: TGTGCCTGGATGCCGGGTAGCGGGGTGTACAATGAGCAGTTCTTC. This codes for CAWMPGSGVYNEQFF.

V gene TRBV2 combines with J gene TRBJ1-2, with 10 nucleotides matching TRBD1. Germline V gene data show CDR1 as SNHLY and CDR2 as FYNNEI. CDR3 length equals 14 residues. Trimming at V came to 3 bases and at J to 7 bases, leaving 5 bases not matched to a gene. The CDR3 bases are TGTGCCAGCAGTGAGGGACAGGGGAGTGGTGGCTACACCTTC. Its translation is CASSEGQGSGGYTF.